These 17 T cell receptor beta chains were all obtained from the same sample, sequenced in a study of T cell responses to AZD1222 COVID-19 vaccine. Data came from immunoSEQ multiplex PCR; TCRdb stores just in-frame clones and leaves some out. The repertoire holds approximately 100,000 clones, with roughly 84% as singletons. The source was peripheral blood, collected on day 0 of AZD1222 vaccination. These receptors were obtained from an adult in good health.

This clone was detected once. This chain connects TRBV5-1 to TRBJ2-1; D call uncertain. The V and J ends lost 4 bases and 0 bases respectively, with 5 bases between them. The CDR3 contains 13 residues. CDR1 and CDR2 (germline): SGHRS, YFSETQ. CDR3 in amino acids: CASSGNSYNEQFF. CDR3 nucleotide sequence: TGCGCCAGCAGCGGGAACTCCTACAATGAGCAGTTCTTC.

The chain has TRBV11-3 and TRBJ2-3, with TRBD2 matching over 14 bases. The CDR3 is made up of 17 amino acids. Trimming removed 4 bases from V and 3 bases from J; junction bases left unmatched: 6. The germline V gene encodes CDR1 SGHNT and CDR2 YENEEA. The CDR3 reads CASSSGLAGDRTDTQYF. CDR3 sequence (DNA): TGTGCCAGCAGCTCGGGACTAGCGGGAGACCGTACAGATACGCAGTATTTT.

The CDR3 DNA follows: TGTGCCACCGGGACTAGCGGACGCGTGAGAATCGACGAGCAGTACTTC. This gives the protein CATGTSGRVRIDEQYF. The chain links TRBV24-1 to TRBJ2-7; 11 positions agree with TRBD2. The CDR3 spans 16 residues. Per the germline V gene, CDR1 is KGHDR and CDR2 is SFDVKD. J lost 5 bases, V lost 9 bases, and 14 bases had no gene match.

The chain has TRBV7-3 and TRBJ2-1; 10 positions agree with TRBD2. The CDR3 has 15 residues. V was clipped by 7 bases and J by 2 bases; unmatched bases: 5. Germline CDR1 reads SGHTA; CDR2 reads FQGTGA. CDR3 in amino acids: CASKLSGRPYNEQFF. As DNA, the CDR3 is TGTGCCAGCAAACTTAGCGGGAGGCCCTACAATGAGCAGTTCTTC. Together with reference TRBV7-3 and TRBJ2-1, the CDR3 gives the full variable domain: GAGVSQTPSNKVTEKGKYVELRCDPISGHTALYWYRQSLGQGPEFLIYFQGTGAADDSGLPNDRFFAVRPEGSVSTLKIQRTERGDSAVYLCASKLSGRPYNEQFFGPGTRLTVL.

This chain joins TRBV5-1 and TRBJ2-2; the D is unclear. Germline V gives CDR1 SGHRS, CDR2 YFSETQ. Trimming cost V 0 bases and J 8 bases, with 17 bases left between them. The CDR3 is made up of 16 amino acids. DNA of the CDR3: TGCGCCAGCAGCTTGGATGGAATAGGAGAAGTTGGGGAGCTGTTTTTT. It yields the protein CASSLDGIGEVGELFF.

The chain is built from TRBV12-5 and TRBJ2-1, with 8 bases lining up with TRBD2. This CDR3 has 19 residues. With 2 bases clipped from V and 3 bases from J, the junction kept 15 bases outside the gene matches. Germline V lookup: CDR1 LGHNT, CDR2 FRNRAP. The CDR3 DNA reads as TGTGCTAGTGGTTTGTTTCCCCGGGGTAGCGGGAACTTCTACAATGAGCAGTTCTTC. Protein product: CASGLFPRGSGNFYNEQFF.

CDR3: CAISVTDTQYF. In nucleotides, the CDR3 is TGTGCCATCAGTGTAACAGATACGCAGTATTTT. The chain has TRBV10-3 and TRBJ2-3; no clear D gene. CDR3 length equals 11 residues. Trimming took off 4 bases at V and 3 bases at J, with 2 bases between the two ends. Germline loops: CDR1 ENHRY, CDR2 SYGVKD.

This clone was seen a few times. This chain joins TRBV11-1 and TRBJ2-7, with D maybe TRBD2 (5 bases). The CDR3 spans 14 residues. The germline CDR1 and CDR2 sequences are SGHAT and FQDESV (reference sequence). V was pared by 3 bases and J by 4 bases, with 13 bases between. The CDR3 region is CASSFDGRTYEQYF. The CDR3 coding sequence is TGTGCCAGCAGCTTTGATGGGAGAACGTACGAGCAGTACTTC. The full variable domain, its missing parts supplied by reference TRBV11-1 and TRBJ2-7, is EAEVAQSPRYKITEKSQAVAFWCDPISGHATLYWYRQILGQGPELLVQFQDESVVDDSQLPKDRFSAERLKGVDSTLKIQPAELGDSAMYLCASSFDGRTYEQYFGPGTRLTVT.

The rearrangement links TRBV28 to TRBJ1-2, with D possibly TRBD1 on 5 matching bases. Trimming took off 10 bases at V and 5 bases at J, with 23 bases between the two ends. The germline CDR1 and CDR2 sequences are MDHEN and SYDVKM. The length of the CDR3 is 15 residues. CDR3 protein: CATESRPTATYGYTF. In DNA, the CDR3 is TGTGCCACCGAATCACGACCGACAGCTACATATGGCTACACCTTC.

V and J are TRBV1 and TRBJ2-1. TRBV1 is designated a pseudogene. The CDR3 spans 18 residues. The CDR3 DNA follows: TGCACCAGCAGCCAAGTGGATGTTGGGGAAAGGACCTACAATGAGCAGTTCTTC. Its translation: CTSSQVDVGERTYNEQFF.

The CDR3 loop reads CASSQDFQETQYF. DNA for the CDR3: TGTGCCAGCAGTCAGGACTTCCAAGAGACCCAGTACTTC. V usage is TRBV28 and J usage is TRBJ2-5, with TRBD2 as a possible D gene (5 bases). CDR3 length: 13 residues. Germline lookup yields CDR1 MDHEN and CDR2 SYDVKM. With 5 bases removed from V and 1 base from J, the gap between germline ends came to 8 bases.

The genes are TRBV20-1 and TRBJ1-5; 9 nucleotides match TRBD1. V was pared by 3 bases and J by 1 base, with 4 bases of the junction left unmatched. The V gene's germline CDR1 is DFQATT and CDR2 SNEGSKA (reference sequence). This CDR3 comprises 15 residues. For the CDR3, the DNA is TGCAGTGCTAGTCCGGGACAGGGCAGCAATCAGCCCCAGCATTTT. Translating it yields CSASPGQGSNQPQHF.

The rearrangement links TRBV15 to TRBJ2-3; the match to TRBD2 covers 8 bases. The CDR3 has 17 residues. The germline V gene has CDR1 LNHNV and CDR2 YYDKDF (reference sequence). Trimming took 2 bases from V and 0 from J; bases not matched to a gene: 7. CDR3 sequence (DNA): TGTGCCACCAGCAGAAAATTAACTAGCGGAAGCACAGATACGCAGTATTTT. Its translation: CATSRKLTSGSTDTQYF.

This clone was seen just once. The chain employs TRBV2 and TRBJ2-2; D possibly corresponds to TRBD2 (5 bases). The CDR3 consists of 14 residues. Trimming removed 5 bases at V and 1 base at J, with 8 bases between. The germline gives CDR1 SNHLY, CDR2 FYNNEI. The chain's CDR3 is CASSLAVNTGELFF. CDR3 DNA sequence: TGTGCCAGCAGTCTAGCAGTGAACACCGGGGAGCTGTTTTTT.

V gene TRBV6-5 combines with J gene TRBJ2-2; TRBD1 is a possible D gene (5 bases). The CDR3 has 15 residues. The V and J ends lost 5 bases and 6 bases respectively, with 16 bases between them. Germline lookup yields CDR1 MNHEY and CDR2 SVGAGI. The CDR3 is CASSPGAGMAGELFF. CDR3 DNA sequence: TGTGCCAGCAGTCCTGGGGCAGGGATGGCCGGGGAGCTGTTTTTT.

The chain uses TRBV19 and TRBJ2-7; D ambiguous. The CDR3 runs 16 residues. CDR1 and CDR2 from the germline V gene are LNHDA and SQIVND (reference sequence). Deletions cut 0 bases from V and 6 bases from J, with 18 bases between. The CDR3 is CASSIDLNAGTREQYF. In DNA, the CDR3 is TGTGCCAGTAGTATAGATCTGAACGCCGGTACTCGCGAGCAGTACTTC.

The chain has TRBV6-1 and TRBJ1-1; D is unclear. The germline CDR1 and CDR2 sequences are MNHNS and SASEGT. Trimming removed 1 base from V and 5 bases from J, with 5 bases in between. The CDR3 consists of 12 residues. This CDR3 reads CASSEGTTEAFF. Written as DNA, the CDR3 is TGTGCCAGCAGTGAAGGAACTACTGAAGCTTTCTTT.